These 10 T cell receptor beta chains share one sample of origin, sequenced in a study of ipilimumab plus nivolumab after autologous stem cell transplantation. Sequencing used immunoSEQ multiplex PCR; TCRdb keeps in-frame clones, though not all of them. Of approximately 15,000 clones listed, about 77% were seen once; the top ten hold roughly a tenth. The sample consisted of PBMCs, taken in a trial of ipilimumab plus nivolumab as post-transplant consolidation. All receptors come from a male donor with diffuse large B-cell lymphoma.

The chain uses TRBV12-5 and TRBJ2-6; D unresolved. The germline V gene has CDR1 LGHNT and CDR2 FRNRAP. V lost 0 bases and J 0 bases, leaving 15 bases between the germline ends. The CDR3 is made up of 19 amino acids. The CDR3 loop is CASGLVRLGRHSGANVLTF. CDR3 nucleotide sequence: TGTGCTAGTGGTTTGGTAAGGTTGGGCAGGCACTCTGGGGCCAACGTCCTGACTTTC. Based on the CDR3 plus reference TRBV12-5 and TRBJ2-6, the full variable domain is DARVTQTPRHKVTEMGQEVTMRCQPILGHNTVFWYRQTMMQGLELLAYFRNRAPLDDSGMPKDRFSAEMPDATLATLKIQPSEPRDSAVYFCASGLVRLGRHSGANVLTFGAGSRLTVL.

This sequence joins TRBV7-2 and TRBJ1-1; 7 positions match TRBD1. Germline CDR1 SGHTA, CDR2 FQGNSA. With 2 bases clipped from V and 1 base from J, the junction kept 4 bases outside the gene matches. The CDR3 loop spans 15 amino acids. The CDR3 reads CASSLQTGPNTEAFF. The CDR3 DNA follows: TGTGCCAGCAGCTTACAGACAGGGCCGAACACTGAAGCTTTCTTT.

The CDR3 DNA sequence: TGTGCCTGTAAAACAGGGGTACAAGAGACCCAGTACTTC. Translated, it gives CACKTGVQETQYF. V usage is TRBV30 and J usage is TRBJ2-5; TRBD1 agrees at 7 bases. The CDR3 contains 13 residues. V gave up 6 bases and J gave up 2 bases; unmatched junction bases: 6. Per germline, CDR1 GTSNPN and CDR2 SVGIG (reference sequence).

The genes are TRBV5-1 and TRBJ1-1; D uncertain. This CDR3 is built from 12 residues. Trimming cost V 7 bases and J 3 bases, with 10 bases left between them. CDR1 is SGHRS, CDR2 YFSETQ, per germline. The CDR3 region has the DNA TGCGCCAGCGGATCCGGGGACACTGAAGCTTTCTTT. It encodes CASGSGDTEAFF.

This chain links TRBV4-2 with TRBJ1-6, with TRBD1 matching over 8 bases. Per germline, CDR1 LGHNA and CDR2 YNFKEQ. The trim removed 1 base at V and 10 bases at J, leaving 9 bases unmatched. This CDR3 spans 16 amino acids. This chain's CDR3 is CASSQVFQGAESPLHF. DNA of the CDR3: TGTGCCAGCAGCCAAGTGTTCCAGGGGGCGGAATCACCCCTCCACTTT.

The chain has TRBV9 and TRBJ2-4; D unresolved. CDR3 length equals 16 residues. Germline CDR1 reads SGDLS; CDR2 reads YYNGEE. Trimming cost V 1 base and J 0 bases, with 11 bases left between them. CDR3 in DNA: TGTGCCAGCAGCGTATCGGACCGACTAGCCAAAAACATTCAGTACTTC. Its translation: CASSVSDRLAKNIQYF.

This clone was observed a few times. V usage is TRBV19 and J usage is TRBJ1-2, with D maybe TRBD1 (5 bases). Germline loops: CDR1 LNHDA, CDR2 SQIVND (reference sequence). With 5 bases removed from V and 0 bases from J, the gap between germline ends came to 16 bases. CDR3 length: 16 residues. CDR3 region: CASSPSPRGTNYGYTF. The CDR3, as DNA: TGTGCCAGTAGTCCGAGCCCTCGGGGGACTAACTATGGCTACACCTTC.

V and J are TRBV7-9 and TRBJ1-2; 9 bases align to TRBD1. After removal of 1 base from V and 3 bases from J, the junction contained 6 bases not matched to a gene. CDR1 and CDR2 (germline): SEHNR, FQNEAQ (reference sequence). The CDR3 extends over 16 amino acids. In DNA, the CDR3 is TGTGCCAGCAGCTTAGTGGGACAGGGCTGGGACTATGGCTACACCTTC. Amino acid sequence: CASSLVGQGWDYGYTF.

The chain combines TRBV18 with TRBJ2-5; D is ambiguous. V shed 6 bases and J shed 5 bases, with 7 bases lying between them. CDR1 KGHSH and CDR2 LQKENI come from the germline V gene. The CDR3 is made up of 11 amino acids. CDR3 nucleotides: TGTGCCAGCTCGCCGGAGGAGACCCAGTACTTC. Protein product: CASSPEETQYF. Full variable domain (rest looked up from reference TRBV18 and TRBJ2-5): NAGVMQNPRHLVRRRGQEARLRCSPMKGHSHVYWYRQLPEEGLKFMVYLQKENIIDESGMPKERFSAEFPKEGPSILRIQQVVRGDSAAYFCASSPEETQYFGPGTRLLVL.

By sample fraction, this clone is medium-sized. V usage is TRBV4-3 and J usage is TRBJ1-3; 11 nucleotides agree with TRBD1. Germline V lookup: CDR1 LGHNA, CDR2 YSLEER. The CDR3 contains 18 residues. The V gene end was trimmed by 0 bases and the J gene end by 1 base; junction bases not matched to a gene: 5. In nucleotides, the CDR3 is TGCGCCAGCAGCCAAGATTTGGACAGGGGGCAATCTGGAAACACCATATATTTT. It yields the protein CASSQDLDRGQSGNTIYF.